This TCR beta chain comes out of a study of human T cells and chemical hapten exposure (dated by TCRdb to the early 2020s). With regard to the full study: For sensitization, 2% DPC in acetone was applied to a 2 cm by 2 cm area of upper inner arm skin. Libraries were pooled for sequencing, and variation in per-sample TCR yields was attributed mainly to small differences in library volumes within the pool. Some 29 alopecia patients gave blood for TCR sequencing at one to four time points (pre-sensitization, 2, 6 and 24 weeks). Blood samples were taken from patients before sensitization (week 0) and then at 2, 6 and about 24 weeks after DPC sensitization. Alopecia areata with under or over 50% scalp involvement, alopecia totalis and alopecia universalis were represented in the patient cohort, which was mostly female. Patch testing was performed on the upper back with Finn chambers containing 0.01% DPC, and the patch tests were scored after 6 days according to International Contact Dermatitis Research Group standards. Peripheral blood TCR repertoire changes were tracked in vivo in alopecia patients during primary and secondary sensitization to the hapten diphenylcyclopropenone (DPC). Patients additionally received weekly therapeutic DPC doses to the scalp throughout the roughly 25-week study period.

Library method: RACE. Instrument on record: NextSeq 500. During library preparation, unique molecular identifiers were attached to individual cDNA molecules so that TCRs could be counted in a quantitative, reproducible way. For every blood RNA sample, sequencing covered both the TCR alpha and TCR beta chains. The source study handled its data this way. The median number of TCRs per sample was around 100,000, ranging from roughly 23,224 to 690,600. V, J and CDR3 annotation of the TCR reads was carried out using the Decombinator software suite. For PS versus PT1 abundance plots, all samples were subsampled to the same number of TCRs (28,000). TCRs were defined as expanded if absent before sensitization and observed at least eight times at the 2-week time point. TCRdb applied fastp at Q25 and MiXCR to the public reads, then kept only in-frame beta chains. When rows share a CDR3 protein, they turn into one entry using the most common DNA and genes. The V and J calls here are based on TCRdb, not the publication. For this sample the table gives about 64,000 distinct CDR3 sequences, of which about 11% were detected only once. Clones ranked in the top ten supply approximately 2.2% of the sample.

General conclusions and limits of the study: Expanded TCRs formed significantly more large CDR3 similarity clusters than pre-sensitization or healthy control sets, consistent with antigen-driven responses. No change with DPC sensitization was found in the number of TCRs above 1 in 1000 frequency, and no evidence of global repertoire structure alterations was found. All patients had alopecia, a presumed autoimmune disease, so their immune response might differ from that of healthy individuals. A positive correlation was found between the number of PT1 expanded TCRs and patch test score, with significance reached at thresholds 8, 16 and 32 but not 4. Repeated subsampling changed both the strength of the expansion versus patch-test correlation and the threshold at which the correlation became significant.

Reading the label with the study, this specimen's time point is: patch test 3, about 24 weeks after DPC sensitization. Reading the label with the study, this specimen's treatment or condition is: therapeutic diphenylcyclopropenone sensitization with weekly scalp DPC. At every patch-test visit, the blood draw took place before the patch test was put on. Patients were considered eligible if aged 18 to 70, diagnosed with alopecia and deemed suitable for DPC therapy, and patients were excluded if pregnant. Unfractionated whole blood was collected in Tempus Blood RNA tubes, and total RNA was extracted from that blood. The germline V gene provides CDR1 MDHEN and CDR2 SYDVKM. From the cysteine up to the phenylalanine, the CDR3 has a length of 11 residues. Kept here is only the CDR3 DNA, which spans 33 bases and is read in frame from base 1. V is pared back by 6 bases and J by 12 bases, with 11 bases lying between the germline termini.

As to this clonotype: Which antigen it targets is not known. The record has no base qualities; no much larger clone is one base away.

The sequence came from a woman aged 25-40 years with alopecia areata. Some clones in this sample may be carry-over from other donors' samples. The sample was whole blood, taken in connection with sensitization to the hapten diphenylcyclopropenone (DPC). Recombination linked TRBV28 to TRBJ1-4; a confident D gene designation cannot be given. The CDR3 is CASRRRRELFF. The bases are TGTGCCAGCAGGCGGAGAAGGGAACTGTTTTTT.